The 7 T cell receptor beta chains below come from one sample, sequenced in a study of T cells in tuberculosis. Sequencing was performed with immunoSEQ multiplex PCR; in TCRdb, only in-frame clones are kept and a portion is missing. Among around 45,000 clones, roughly 94% were seen once, and the ten largest hold roughly 2%. The sequencing sample was made of PBMCs. The receptors come from a donor aged 10-29 years with latent tuberculosis or without tuberculosis infection. Some clones in this sample may be carry-over from other donors' samples.

This clone was recorded only once. Here the CDR3 DNA reads TGTGCCAGCGTTGAATGGGGCGGGACCCAAATCACAGATACGCAGTATTTT. Its protein is CASVEWGGTQITDTQYF. This chain links TRBV2 with TRBJ2-3, with D perhaps matching TRBD2 (6 bases). CDR1 and CDR2 from the germline V gene are SNHLY and FYNNEI. V lost 8 bases and J 2 bases, leaving 23 bases between the germline ends. This CDR3 has 17 amino acids.

This clone was recorded only once. This sequence joins TRBV19 and TRBJ1-1, with 9 bases identical to TRBD1. Germline-derived CDR1 and CDR2 are LNHDA and SQIVND (reference sequence). There are 16 residues in the CDR3. The J segment lost 3 bases and the V segment lost 9 bases, leaving 14 bases of the junction unmatched. CDR3 protein: CARNYSLTGGHTEAFF. CDR3 in DNA: TGTGCCAGGAACTATTCCTTGACAGGGGGACACACTGAAGCTTTCTTT.

The chain recombines TRBV13 with TRBJ2-7, with unresolved D. V lost 5 bases and J 3 bases, leaving 11 bases between the germline ends. CDR3 size: 13 residues. Germline values: CDR1 PRHDT, CDR2 FYEKMQ (reference sequence). The CDR3 sequence: CASSATRHYEQYF. CDR3 nucleotides: TGTGCCAGCAGCGCCACTCGTCACTACGAGCAGTACTTC.

The chain recombines TRBV28 with TRBJ1-1; D remains ambiguous. The CDR3 is made up of 17 amino acids. Germline CDR1 reads MDHEN; CDR2 reads SYDVKM. V was trimmed by 6 bases and J by 1 base, leaving 21 bases between them. CDR3 bases: TGTGCCAGCAGACCACCGCCGGGGAGGGCTCGGAACACTGAAGCTTTCTTT. Its translation is CASRPPPGRARNTEAFF.

Written as DNA, the CDR3 is TGTGCCACCAGCAGGCCGGGACAGGGTGGGGAAAAACTGTTTTTT. Encoded protein: CATSRPGQGGEKLFF. This chain uses TRBV15 with TRBJ1-4; 9 bases map to TRBD1. The CDR3 contains 15 residues. The germline CDR1 and CDR2 sequences are LNHNV and YYDKDF (reference sequence). After removal of 3 bases from V and 8 bases from J, the junction contained 7 bases not matched to a gene.

CDR3 region: CASSSGQGYGYTF. CDR3 bases: TGTGCCAGCAGCTCCGGACAGGGTTACGGCTACACCTTC. The chain is built from TRBV7-2 and TRBJ1-2, with TRBD1 matching over 8 bases. V lost 4 bases and J lost 8; bases outside the gene matches: 6. Germline V gene data show CDR1 as SGHTA and CDR2 as FQGNSA. The length of the CDR3 is 13 residues.

V and J are TRBV7-9 and TRBJ2-7; 7 nucleotides line up with TRBD2. Germline V lookup: CDR1 SEHNR, CDR2 FQNEAQ (reference sequence). Trimming took 7 bases from V and 0 from J; bases not matched to a gene: 9. There are 15 residues in the CDR3. The CDR3, as DNA: TGTGCCAGCACCCCCCTGGGAGGGGCCTCCTACGAGCAGTACTTC. Translating it yields CASTPLGGASYEQYF.